The text below deals with one TCR beta chain. The sample originates from a study of blood T cell repertoires in COVID-19. From germline, CDR1 is LGHDT and CDR2 YNNKEL (reference sequence). This CDR3 is built from 14 residues. Trimming took 3 bases from V and 1 from J, leaving 9 bases between them. Some clones are missing from TCRdb's copy, which holds only in-frame ones; the method was immunoSEQ multiplex PCR. The table records some 24,000 clones, 89% of them present only once. The gene calls are TRBV3-1 (or the pseudogene TRBV3-2) and TRBJ1-1; D unresolved. What was sequenced was peripheral blood. The sequence was obtained from a man in his 70s with acute or convalescent COVID-19. Here the CDR3 DNA reads TGTGCCAGCAGCCATGCTGACTGGAACACTGAAGCTTTCTTT. It translates to CASSHADWNTEAFF.